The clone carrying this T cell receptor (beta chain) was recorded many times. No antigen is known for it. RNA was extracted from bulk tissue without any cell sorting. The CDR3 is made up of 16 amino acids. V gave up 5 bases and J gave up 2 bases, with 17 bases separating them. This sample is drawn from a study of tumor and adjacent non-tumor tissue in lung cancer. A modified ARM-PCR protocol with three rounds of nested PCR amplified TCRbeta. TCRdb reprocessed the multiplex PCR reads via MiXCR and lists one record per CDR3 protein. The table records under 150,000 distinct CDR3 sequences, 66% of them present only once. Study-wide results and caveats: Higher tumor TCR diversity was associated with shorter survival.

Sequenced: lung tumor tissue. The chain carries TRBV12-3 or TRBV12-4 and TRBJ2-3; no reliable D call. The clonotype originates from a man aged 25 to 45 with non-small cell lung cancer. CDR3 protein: CASSRTVLDVTDTQYF. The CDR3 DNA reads TGTGCCAGCAGTCGGACCGTTCTTGATGTCACAGATACGCAGTATTTT.